This T cell receptor beta chain came from a study of cytomegalovirus exposure and HLA in healthy donors. Study results and caveats: Owing to their indistinguishability, certain V segments, notably TRBV6-2 and TRBV6-3, were excluded. In a later analysis, TCR beta V- and J-gene trimming was associated with a missense DCLRE1C variant. Later analysis showed most CMV-associated TCR beta chains appearing HLA-restricted. Most likely, a cluster of highly shared sequence variants arose as a sequencing artifact.

On this clone itself: As yet, its antigen is unknown.

With 60 Vbeta and 13 Jbeta primers, the PCR was carried out. Sequenced by immunoSEQ multiplex PCR; TCRdb stores in-frame clones only, minus some. The table has 130,000 or so clones, roughly 80% seen once. The CDR3 totals 12 residues. Germline-derived CDR1 and CDR2 are LNHDA and SQIVND (reference sequence). Trimming stripped 1 base from V and 7 bases from J, with 5 bases between. The chain uses TRBV19 and TRBJ1-3; D is undetermined. The source material was PBMCs. This sequence originates from a man aged 35-49 years in good health and CMV-seronegative. DNA of the CDR3: TGTGCCAGTAGTATAGCTAGCAACACCATATATTTT. Protein sequence: CASSIASNTIYF.